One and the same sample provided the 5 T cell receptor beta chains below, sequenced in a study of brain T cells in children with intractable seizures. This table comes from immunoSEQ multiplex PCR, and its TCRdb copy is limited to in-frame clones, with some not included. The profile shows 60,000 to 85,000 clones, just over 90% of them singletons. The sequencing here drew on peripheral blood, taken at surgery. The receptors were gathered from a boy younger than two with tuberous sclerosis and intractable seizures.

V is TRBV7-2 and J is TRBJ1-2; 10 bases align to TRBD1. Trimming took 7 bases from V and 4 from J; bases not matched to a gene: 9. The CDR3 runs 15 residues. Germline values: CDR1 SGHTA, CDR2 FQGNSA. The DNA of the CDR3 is TGTGCCAGCACCCCCGGGACAGGGGAGTCCTATGGCTACACCTTC. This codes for CASTPGTGESYGYTF. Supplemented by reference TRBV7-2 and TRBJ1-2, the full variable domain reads GAGVSQSPSNKVTEKGKDVELRCDPISGHTALYWYRQSLGQGLEFLIYFQGNSAPDKSGLPSDRFSAERTGGSVSTLTIQRTQQEDSAVYLCASTPGTGESYGYTFGSGTRLTVV.

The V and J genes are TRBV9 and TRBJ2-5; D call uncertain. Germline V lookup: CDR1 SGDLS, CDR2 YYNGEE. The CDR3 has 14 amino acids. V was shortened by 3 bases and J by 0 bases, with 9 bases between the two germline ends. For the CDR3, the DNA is TGTGCCAGCAGCGCGCAAGGTTACCAAGAGACCCAGTACTTC. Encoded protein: CASSAQGYQETQYF.

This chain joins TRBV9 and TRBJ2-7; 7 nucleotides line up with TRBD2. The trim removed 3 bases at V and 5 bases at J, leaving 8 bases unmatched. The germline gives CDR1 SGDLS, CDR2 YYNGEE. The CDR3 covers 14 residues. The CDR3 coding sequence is TGTGCCAGCAGCGCACTGGGGGGGGTCAACGAGCAGTACTTC. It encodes CASSALGGVNEQYF.

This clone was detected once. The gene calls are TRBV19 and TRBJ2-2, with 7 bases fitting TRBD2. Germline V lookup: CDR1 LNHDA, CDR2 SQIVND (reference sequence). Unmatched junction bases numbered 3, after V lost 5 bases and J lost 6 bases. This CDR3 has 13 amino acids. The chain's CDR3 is CASSVGRAGELFF. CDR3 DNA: TGTGCCAGTAGTGTGGGGAGGGCCGGGGAGCTGTTTTTT. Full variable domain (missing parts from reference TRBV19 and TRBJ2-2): DGGITQSPKYLFRKEGQNVTLSCEQNLNHDAMYWYRQDPGQGLRLIYYSQIVNDFQKGDIAEGYSVSREKKESFPLTVTSAQKNPTAFYLCASSVGRAGELFFGEGSRLTVL.

In nucleotides, the CDR3 is TGCAGTGCTAGAGTCGGGACTGAAGCTTTCTTT. Its protein is CSARVGTEAFF. The rearrangement links TRBV20-1 to TRBJ1-1; no clear D gene. This CDR3 has 11 amino acids. The V and J ends lost 1 base and 5 bases respectively, with 5 bases between them. The germline gives CDR1 DFQATT, CDR2 SNEGSKA (reference sequence).